The rows below give T cell receptor beta chains drawn from one sample of a study of T cell responses to AZD1222 COVID-19 vaccine. Sequencing used immunoSEQ multiplex PCR; TCRdb keeps in-frame clones, though not all of them. The profile shows approximately 140,000 clones, roughly 90% of them singletons. The sequences come from peripheral blood, collected 28 days after the second AZD1222 dose. The origin of the receptors is an adult who received the AZD1222 COVID-19 vaccine. Both conserved end residues are part of each CDR3. D genes are given only for firm matches. For some rows the clone size is stated as once, few or many, or as a class when expanded; others skip it.

len,j_gene,d_gene,v_gene,abundance,CDR3nt,CDR3aa
17,TRBJ2-1,TRBD1,TRBV4-3,.,TGCGCCAGCAGCCAAGAGCCCCGGGACAGGGTTTACAATGAGCAGTTCTTC,CASSQEPRDRVYNEQFF
13,TRBJ1-5,.,TRBV3-1/TRBV3-2,.,TGTGCCAGCAGCCAGACCAGGGTTCAGCCCCAGCATTTT,CASSQTRVQPQHF
13,TRBJ1-1,TRBD1,TRBV10-2,.,TGCGCCAGCAGCCGGGACAGGAACACTGAAGCTTTCTTT,CASSRDRNTEAFF
14,TRBJ1-1,.,TRBV3-1/TRBV3-2,.,TGTGCCAGCAGCCGGCAGGACGCGGGCAGGGGAGCTTTCTTT,CASSRQDAGRGAFF
17,TRBJ2-1,TRBD1,TRBV19,.,TGTGCCAGTAGTATACGACAGGGATTTAGCTCCTACAATGAGCAGTTCTTC,CASSIRQGFSSYNEQFF
14,TRBJ1-2,.,TRBV2,once,TGTGCCAGTTCTCCCCGGGGGGCAGATCATGGCTACACCTTC,CASSPRGADHGYTF
21,TRBJ2-3,.,TRBV28,.,TGTGCCAGCAGTTTAGACCCCATGGGCAGCCAGTCACCTGGTAGCACAGATACGCAGTATTTT,CASSLDPMGSQSPGSTDTQYF
11,TRBJ2-5,.,TRBV18,.,TGTGCCAGCTCACCACTGGAGACCCAGTACTTC,CASSPLETQYF
14,TRBJ2-5,TRBD2,TRBV5-1,once,TGCGCCAGCAGCACGACTAGCGGGATAGAGACCCAGTACTTC,CASSTTSGIETQYF
13,TRBJ2-5,.,TRBV6-1,.,TGTGCCAGCAGTGAGGGCCTTGTAGGAGCCCAGTACTTC,CASSEGLVGAQYF
14,TRBJ2-7,TRBD2,TRBV2,.,TGTGCCAGCAGAGCGGGAGGAGGGGGGTACGAGCAGTACTTC,CASRAGGGGYEQYF
14,TRBJ1-2,.,TRBV7-8,.,TGTGCCAGCAGCTTCGAGGCGGTTAACTATGGCTACACCTTC,CASSFEAVNYGYTF
14,TRBJ1-2,.,TRBV7-8,.,TGTGCCAGCAGCTTAGCGTACAGGGACTATGGCTACACCTTC,CASSLAYRDYGYTF
14,TRBJ2-5,.,TRBV5-4,.,TGTGCCAGCAGCTTGGAGGGATCCCAAGAGACCCAGTACTTC,CASSLEGSQETQYF
13,TRBJ1-5,.,TRBV6-5,.,TGTGCCAGCAGCATACAGGGAAATCAGCCCCAGCATTTT,CASSIQGNQPQHF
14,TRBJ2-5,.,TRBV25-1,.,TGTGCCAGCAGTGTTCAGGGGGGCGCGGAGACCCAGTACTTC,CASSVQGGAETQYF
14,TRBJ1-4,.,TRBV28,.,TGTGCCAGCAGTTTCCCAGGGGAGGGGGGAAAACTGTTTTTT,CASSFPGEGGKLFF
14,TRBJ1-1,.,TRBV7-9,few,TGTGCCAGCAGCTTAACGGACGGGAACACTGAAGCTTTCTTT,CASSLTDGNTEAFF
15,TRBJ2-2,TRBD1,TRBV24-1,.,TGTGCCACCAGCCGAACAGGGGACAACACCGGGGAGCTGTTTTTT,CATSRTGDNTGELFF
13,TRBJ1-4,.,TRBV12-3/TRBV12-4,.,TGTGCCAGCAGTTCTACTTCTAATGAAAAACTGTTTTTT,CASSSTSNEKLFF
15,TRBJ1-6,.,TRBV7-3,.,TGTGCCAGCAGCTTACGGAGCGGGGATAATTCACCCCTCCACTTT,CASSLRSGDNSPLHF
16,TRBJ2-7,TRBD2,TRBV11-1,.,TGTGCCAGCAGCTTAGTTGGGACTAGCGTGGCCTACGAGCAGTACTTC,CASSLVGTSVAYEQYF
17,TRBJ1-5,.,TRBV23-1,.,TGCGCCAGCAGTCGTTGCTCGCAGGGCGGACTGAATCAGCCCCAGCATTTT,CASSRCSQGGLNQPQHF
11,TRBJ2-4,.,TRBV20-1,once,TGCAGTCGTAGGGGGGTGAACATTCAGTACTTC,CSRRGVNIQYF
16,TRBJ2-7,.,TRBV4-1,few,TGCGCCAGCAGCCAAGGGGGGGTAGAGTTAAGCTACGAGCAGTACTTC,CASSQGGVELSYEQYF
12,TRBJ1-6,.,TRBV6-5,.,TGTGCCAGCAGTTACAGAGGTTCACCCCTCCACTTT,CASSYRGSPLHF
16,TRBJ2-2,.,TRBV9,.,TGTGCCAGCAGCGTAGAGGTTAGACAGAACACCGGGGAGCTGTTTTTT,CASSVEVRQNTGELFF
15,TRBJ2-1,.,TRBV5-1,.,TGCGCCAGCAGCTTTACAGCGGACAACTACAATGAGCAGTTCTTC,CASSFTADNYNEQFF
16,TRBJ2-1,.,TRBV2,.,TGTGCCAGCAGTGGGGGAGGGGGCTGGTCCTACAATGAGCAGTTCTTC,CASSGGGGWSYNEQFF
16,TRBJ2-1,TRBD2,TRBV5-4,.,TGTGCCAGCAGCCCGGGGACTAGCGGGTACTACAATGAGCAGTTCTTC,CASSPGTSGYYNEQFF
14,TRBJ2-4,TRBD2,TRBV28,.,TGTGCCAGCAGAAGAACTAGCGGCAAAAACATTCAGTACTTC,CASRRTSGKNIQYF
17,TRBJ1-5,.,TRBV15,.,TGTGCCACCAGCAGAGACCCCGTCGGCTATAGCAATCAGCCCCAGCATTTT,CATSRDPVGYSNQPQHF
14,TRBJ1-2,TRBD1,TRBV3-1/TRBV3-2,.,TGTGCCAGCAGCAGGGACAGGGGCTTGAATGGCTACACCTTC,CASSRDRGLNGYTF
16,TRBJ2-1,TRBD2,TRBV15,.,TGTGCCACCACTACTTCCGGGACTAGATCTTTCAATGAGCAGTTCTTC,CATTTSGTRSFNEQFF
12,TRBJ2-5,TRBD1,TRBV19,.,TGTGCCAGCCGGGACAGTGGGGAGACCCAGTACTTC,CASRDSGETQYF
17,TRBJ1-2,.,TRBV7-2,once,TGTGCCAGCAGCTTAGCCGCTACGGACGCCCACGGCTATGGCTACACCTTC,CASSLAATDAHGYGYTF
15,TRBJ1-5,TRBD1,TRBV10-3,.,TGTGCCATCAGGGAATCCACAGGGGGCGGTCAGCCCCAGCATTTT,CAIRESTGGGQPQHF